A selection of T cell receptor beta chains follows, all from one sample in a study of blood T cell repertoires in COVID-19. Sequenced by immunoSEQ multiplex PCR; TCRdb stores in-frame clones only, minus some. The sample consists of 200,000 to 250,000 clones, around 82% of them appearing once. What was sequenced was peripheral blood. These receptor sequences come from a woman older than 75 with active or convalescent COVID-19. Both conserved end residues are part of each CDR3. D genes are given only for firm matches. Clone size is stated in some rows and not others, as once, few, many or a class when expanded.

j_call | clone_size | v_call | d_call | cdr3_aa | cdr3_nt
TRBJ1-6 | - | TRBV6-5 | TRBD1 | CASSQDRAVQPLHF | TGTGCCAGCAGTCAGGACAGGGCAGTTCAACCCCTCCACTTT
TRBJ2-7 | few | TRBV10-2 | TRBD1 | CASSESRLMGRDRGYEQYF | TGCGCCAGCAGTGAGTCGCGACTTATGGGTAGGGACAGGGGCTACGAGCAGTACTTC
TRBJ2-6 | few | TRBV19 | - | CASSIPRQESSGANVLTF | TGTGCCAGTAGTATCCCGAGACAGGAGAGCTCTGGGGCCAACGTCCTGACTTTC
TRBJ1-2 | - | TRBV19 | - | CASSNQGNYGYTF | TGTGCCAGTAGTAATCAGGGCAACTATGGCTACACCTTC
TRBJ2-3 | - | TRBV4-2 | TRBD2 | CASSQGGGRALSTDTQYF | TGTGCCAGCAGCCAAGGCGGCGGGAGGGCTTTGAGCACAGATACGCAGTATTTT
TRBJ2-7 | - | TRBV5-6 | TRBD1 | CASSYTTGGEQYF | TGTGCTAGCAGCTACACTACAGGGGGCGAGCAGTACTTC
TRBJ2-1 | - | TRBV30 | TRBD2 | CAWKRGLADNEQFF | TGTGCCTGGAAGAGGGGTCTAGCGGACAATGAGCAGTTCTTC
TRBJ1-4 | - | TRBV19 | TRBD1 | CASKPGQGLEKLFF | TGTGCCAGTAAACCGGGACAGGGTCTTGAAAAACTGTTTTTT
TRBJ2-7 | - | TRBV5-4 | TRBD2 | CASSLGLAGGKQYF | TGTGCCAGCAGCTTGGGGCTAGCGGGAGGGAAGCAGTACTTC
TRBJ2-1 | - | TRBV2 | TRBD2 | CASSDAYPEGGIF | TGTGCCAGCAGTGACGCGTACCCGGAGGGAGGGATCTTC
TRBJ1-1 | - | TRBV24-1 | - | CATSDGRTEAFF | TGTGCCACCAGTGATGGGAGGACTGAAGCTTTCTTT
TRBJ2-2 | - | TRBV21-1 | - | CASSHLGDRGLERPTGELFF | TGTGCCAGCAGTCATCTTGGGGACAGGGGGCTTGAGCGTCCCACCGGGGAGCTGTTTTTT
TRBJ1-2 | - | TRBV3-1/TRBV3-2 | - | CASGTGLYGYTF | TGTGCCAGCGGTACGGGACTCTATGGCTACACCTTC
TRBJ1-2 | few | TRBV5-1 | TRBD1 | CASSGNTGGVGYTF | TGCGCCAGCAGCGGAAATACAGGGGGTGTGGGCTACACCTTC
TRBJ1-1 | - | TRBV6-6 | - | CASSYQILNTEAFF | TGTGCCAGCAGTTACCAGATTTTGAACACTGAAGCTTTCTTT
TRBJ1-2 | - | TRBV6-2/TRBV6-3 | TRBD1 | CASSWGTGANYGYTF | TGTGCCAGCAGTTGGGGGACAGGGGCTAACTATGGCTACACCTTC
TRBJ1-3 | - | TRBV20-1 | - | CSASKGHSGNTIYF | TGCAGTGCTAGTAAGGGGCACTCTGGAAACACCATATATTTT
TRBJ2-7 | - | TRBV23-1 | - | CASSQSSRGPYEQYF | TGCGCCAGCAGTCAATCGAGCAGGGGCCCCTACGAGCAGTACTTC
TRBJ2-1 | once | TRBV5-1 | - | CASRPGGNEQFF | TGCGCCAGCAGACCTGGAGGGAATGAGCAGTTCTTC
TRBJ2-1 | - | TRBV5-1 | TRBD2 | CASGRLAGGSYNEQFF | TGCGCCAGCGGGAGACTAGCGGGAGGATCCTACAATGAGCAGTTCTTC
TRBJ1-2 | - | TRBV12-3/TRBV12-4 | - | CASSPGANYGYTF | TGTGCCAGCAGCCCGGGGGCTAACTATGGCTACACCTTC
TRBJ2-2 | - | TRBV29-1 | - | CSADSGPGGELFF | TGCAGCGCCGACAGCGGGCCGGGCGGGGAGCTGTTTTTT
TRBJ2-2 | - | TRBV27 | TRBD1 | CASRADRGDTGELFF | TGTGCCAGCAGGGCGGACAGGGGCGACACCGGGGAGCTGTTTTTT
TRBJ1-6 | - | TRBV28 | TRBD1 | CASSLGGQGLVNSPLHF | TGTGCCAGCAGTTTAGGGGGACAGGGACTAGTAAATTCACCCCTCCACTTT
TRBJ2-7 | - | TRBV9 | TRBD2 | CASSVGGSGRTYEQYF | TGTGCCAGCAGCGTAGGGGGTAGCGGGAGAACCTACGAGCAGTACTTC
TRBJ1-6 | - | TRBV5-6 | - | CASSGTRGIYNSPLHF | TGTGCCAGCAGCGGAACAAGGGGGATCTATAATTCACCCCTCCACTTT
TRBJ2-1 | - | TRBV4-2 | TRBD2 | CASSLGTSGGPGFF | TGTGCCAGCAGCCTAGGGACTAGCGGGGGGCCGGGGTTCTTC